This T cell receptor (beta chain) was found in a study of cytomegalovirus exposure and HLA in healthy donors. Study overall: Out of about 180 million T cells, an earlier analysis found 117 million unique TCR beta sequences in total.

From its first to its last residue, the CDR3 has 8 amino acids. Germline CDR1 reads MNHEY; CDR2 reads SVGAGI. Primers included in the PCR were 60 Vbeta and 13 Jbeta primers. Clones were read by immunoSEQ multiplex PCR, and TCRdb kept only the in-frame ones, dropping some. The sample lists about 200,000 clones, roughly 12% occurring once. Comments on this clone: The final CDR3 position lacks the conserved phenylalanine or tryptophan, pointing to a likely read error. The DNA is omitted, as the CDR3 cannot be located on it reliably, and the CDR3 follows TCRdb's listing.

Source material: PBMCs. V and J are TRBV6-5 and TRBJ1-2; the table names TRBD1, a call not compared with the DNA. This clonotype was obtained from a man aged 45-60 years in good health and CMV-seropositive. The CDR3: CASSLQGN.